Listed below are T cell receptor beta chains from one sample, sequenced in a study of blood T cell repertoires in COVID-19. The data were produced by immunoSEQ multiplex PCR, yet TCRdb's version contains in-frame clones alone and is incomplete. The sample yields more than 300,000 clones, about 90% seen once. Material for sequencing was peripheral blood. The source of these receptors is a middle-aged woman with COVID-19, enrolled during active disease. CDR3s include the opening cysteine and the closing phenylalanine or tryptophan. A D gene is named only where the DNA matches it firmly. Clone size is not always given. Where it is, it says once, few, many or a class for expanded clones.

CDR3 DNA: TGTGCCAGCAGTGACTCCGGGGGAGCTGGGGCCAACGTCCTGACTTTC
CDR3 protein: CASSDSGGAGANVLTF
clone size: NA
V gene: TRBV6-4
J gene: TRBJ2-6
D gene: NA

CDR3 DNA: TGTGCCAGCAGCTTCAGGTCCTATGGCTACACCTTC
CDR3 protein: CASSFRSYGYTF
clone size: NA
V gene: TRBV7-9
J gene: TRBJ1-2
D gene: NA

CDR3 DNA: TGTGCCAGCAGTCAGGGCTGGGATCAGCCCCAGCATTTT
CDR3 protein: CASSQGWDQPQHF
clone size: NA
V gene: TRBV12-3/TRBV12-4
J gene: TRBJ1-5
D gene: NA

CDR3 DNA: TGTGCCAGCAGCCTAGAGGGGGGAGGGACAGATACGCAGTATTTT
CDR3 protein: CASSLEGGGTDTQYF
clone size: NA
V gene: TRBV27
J gene: TRBJ2-3
D gene: NA

CDR3 DNA: TGCGCCAGCAGCCACCTCGACAGGGACACTGAAGCTTTCTTT
CDR3 protein: CASSHLDRDTEAFF
clone size: NA
V gene: TRBV4-3
J gene: TRBJ1-1
D gene: TRBD1

CDR3 DNA: TGTGCCAGCAGCCGAGATCGACAGGGCGGTCGCTGGGAGCAGTACTTC
CDR3 protein: CASSRDRQGGRWEQYF
clone size: NA
V gene: TRBV7-8
J gene: TRBJ2-7
D gene: TRBD1

CDR3 DNA: TGTGCCTCCGGGACTCCCGGAACTGAAGCTTTCTTT
CDR3 protein: CASGTPGTEAFF
clone size: NA
V gene: TRBV30
J gene: TRBJ1-1
D gene: NA

CDR3 DNA: TGTGCCAGCAGTACCCACGGGCGGGGCGGCTCCTACGAGCAGTACTTC
CDR3 protein: CASSTHGRGGSYEQYF
clone size: NA
V gene: TRBV27
J gene: TRBJ2-7
D gene: NA

CDR3 DNA: TGCAGTGCTAGTTTTCAGGGAAAGGATCAGCCCCAGCATTTT
CDR3 protein: CSASFQGKDQPQHF
clone size: NA
V gene: TRBV20-1
J gene: TRBJ1-5
D gene: NA

CDR3 DNA: TGTGCCAGCAGTCCCGGGACAGACTATGGCTACACCTTC
CDR3 protein: CASSPGTDYGYTF
clone size: NA
V gene: TRBV28
J gene: TRBJ1-2
D gene: TRBD1

CDR3 DNA: TGTGCCAGCAGCCCAGGGACTAGCGGGGCCACTGAGCAGTTCTTC
CDR3 protein: CASSPGTSGATEQFF
clone size: NA
V gene: TRBV5-4
J gene: TRBJ2-1
D gene: TRBD2

CDR3 DNA: TGCGCCAGCAGCCCGGCCCCCGAGACAGGGTCTGGAAACACCATATATTTT
CDR3 protein: CASSPAPETGSGNTIYF
clone size: once
V gene: TRBV4-3
J gene: TRBJ1-3
D gene: TRBD1

CDR3 DNA: TGTGCCAGCAGCTTGGGACAGGGGGCGCGGAATGAAAAACTGTTTTTT
CDR3 protein: CASSLGQGARNEKLFF
clone size: NA
V gene: TRBV5-6
J gene: TRBJ1-4
D gene: TRBD1

CDR3 DNA: TGTGCCAGCAGCGTAGGCTGGGCCGTACATTCTGGAAACACCATATATTTT
CDR3 protein: CASSVGWAVHSGNTIYF
clone size: NA
V gene: TRBV9
J gene: TRBJ1-3
D gene: NA

CDR3 DNA: TGTGCCACCAGCAGAGATAGGGGACTACACTACGAGCAGTACTTC
CDR3 protein: CATSRDRGLHYEQYF
clone size: NA
V gene: TRBV15
J gene: TRBJ2-7
D gene: TRBD2

CDR3 DNA: TGTGCCAGCAGCCAAGGACAGTCCACTGAAGCTTTCTTT
CDR3 protein: CASSQGQSTEAFF
clone size: NA
V gene: TRBV3-1/TRBV3-2
J gene: TRBJ1-1
D gene: NA

CDR3 DNA: TGTGCCAGCAGCCAAGAGGGAGGGGTTAATGAAAAACTGTTTTTT
CDR3 protein: CASSQEGGVNEKLFF
clone size: NA
V gene: TRBV4-2
J gene: TRBJ1-4
D gene: NA

CDR3 DNA: TGTGCCAGCAGTCCTTTGCGCCGGGACTCCCAGTTCTTC
CDR3 protein: CASSPLRRDSQFF
clone size: NA
V gene: TRBV27
J gene: TRBJ2-1
D gene: NA

CDR3 DNA: TGTGCCAGTATTCCGGGACAGGGCAATCAGCCCCAGCATTTT
CDR3 protein: CASIPGQGNQPQHF
clone size: NA
V gene: TRBV19
J gene: TRBJ1-5
D gene: TRBD1

CDR3 DNA: TGTGCCGCCTCCGGGAGCGGGGAGCTGTTTTTT
CDR3 protein: CAASGSGELFF
clone size: NA
V gene: TRBV6-5
J gene: TRBJ2-2
D gene: NA

CDR3 DNA: TGTGCCAGCAGACCGCGACCGGACAGTCTATATGAAGCTTTCTTT
CDR3 protein: CASRPRPDSLYEAFF
clone size: NA
V gene: TRBV5-6
J gene: TRBJ1-1
D gene: NA

CDR3 DNA: TGCGCCAGCAGCTTGACTAGCGGGACAATTTACAATGAGCAGTTCTTC
CDR3 protein: CASSLTSGTIYNEQFF
clone size: NA
V gene: TRBV5-1
J gene: TRBJ2-1
D gene: TRBD2

CDR3 DNA: TGTGCCAGCACCAGCTTGAAAGGGGAGGATGAAAAACTGTTTTTT
CDR3 protein: CASTSLKGEDEKLFF
clone size: once
V gene: TRBV5-6
J gene: TRBJ1-4
D gene: NA

CDR3 DNA: TGCGCCAGCAGCTTGAGACAGGGGGGGACTGAAGCTTTCTTT
CDR3 protein: CASSLRQGGTEAFF
clone size: NA
V gene: TRBV5-1
J gene: TRBJ1-1
D gene: TRBD1

CDR3 DNA: TGTGCCAGCAGCTTAGGGACACCTCGAGGCACTGAAGCTTTCTTT
CDR3 protein: CASSLGTPRGTEAFF
clone size: NA
V gene: TRBV7-9
J gene: TRBJ1-1
D gene: NA